Below are 24 T cell receptor beta chains sequenced from a single sample in a study of cytomegalovirus exposure and HLA in healthy donors. PCR amplification relied on 60 Vbeta primers (plus 13 Jbeta primers). Clones were sequenced by immunoSEQ multiplex PCR, and TCRdb holds only the in-frame ones, with some missing. The sample yields about 150,000 clones, over 8% seen once. The material sequenced was PBMCs. The source of these receptors is a male donor in good health and CMV-seronegative.

The chain links TRBV7-2 to TRBJ2-7; D is possibly TRBD1 (7 bases). Trimming cost V 5 bases and J 6 bases, with 14 bases left between them. The CDR3 extends over 13 amino acids. CDR1 and CDR2 from the germline V gene are SGHTA and FQGNSA. CDR3 residues: CASSQRQGGEQYF. CDR3 coding DNA: TGTGCCAGCAGCCAGAGGCAGGGGGGCGAGCAGTACTTC.

This clone was seen more than once but under ten times. The V gene is TRBV11-3, the J gene TRBJ2-2, with D possibly matching TRBD1 (5 bases). CDR3 size: 17 residues. Germline V gene data show CDR1 as SGHNT and CDR2 as YENEEA. Deletions cut 1 base from V and 0 bases from J, with 12 bases between. In DNA form, the CDR3 reads TGTGCCAGCAGCTTAGGACGTCAGGGTCCGAACACCGGGGAGCTGTTTTTT. It codes for CASSLGRQGPNTGELFF.

CDR3 protein: CASSGTGWPHEQYF. The DNA for the CDR3 is TGTGCCAGCAGTGGCACAGGGTGGCCCCACGAGCAGTACTTC. V usage is TRBV2 and J usage is TRBJ2-7; D perhaps matches TRBD1 (6 bases). This CDR3 region has 14 residues. V was pared by 4 bases and J by 5 bases, with 15 bases between. Germline assignment: CDR1 SNHLY and CDR2 FYNNEI.

The rearrangement joins TRBV19 to TRBJ1-6, with D maybe TRBD1 (5 bases). Germline CDR1 reads LNHDA; CDR2 reads SQIVND (reference sequence). V lost 3 bases, J lost 9 bases, and 15 bases lay in between. The CDR3 is 15 amino acids. The CDR3 coding sequence is TGTGCCAGTAGTATTTTCGGTCAGGGAAGTTCACCCCTCCACTTT. It is translated as CASSIFGQGSSPLHF.

This clone has only a few counts. This sequence joins TRBV7-2 and TRBJ2-7; 7 nucleotides agree with TRBD1. Unmatched junction bases numbered 6, after V lost 0 bases and J lost 4 bases. The CDR3 loop spans 15 amino acids. Germline loops: CDR1 SGHTA, CDR2 FQGNSA. The CDR3 DNA is TGTGCCAGCAGCTTAGCCCAGGGGGTCGGGTACGAGCAGTACTTC. Amino acids: CASSLAQGVGYEQYF.

The sample holds a few counts of this clone. The rearrangement uses TRBV4-3 and TRBJ2-6, with D possibly TRBD1 on 6 matching bases. The CDR3 sequence is 17 residues long. Germline lookup yields CDR1 LGHNA and CDR2 YSLEER. The V end lost 0 bases, the J end lost 0 bases, and 9 bases lay between the germline ends. CDR3: CASSQEGTNSGANVLTF. Written as DNA, the CDR3 is TGCGCCAGCAGCCAAGAGGGGACAAACTCTGGGGCCAACGTCCTGACTTTC.

This clone occurred a few times. The chain combines TRBV13 with TRBJ2-7; 8 nucleotides match TRBD1. This CDR3 contains 14 residues. Per germline, CDR1 PRHDT and CDR2 FYEKMQ (reference sequence). Trimming took 6 bases from V and 5 from J; bases not matched to a gene: 9. The CDR3 sequence: CASRSGTGQNEQYF. For the CDR3, the DNA is TGTGCCAGCAGGTCCGGGACAGGACAGAACGAGCAGTACTTC.

The chain links TRBV7-2 to TRBJ2-4; D possibly corresponds to TRBD2 (5 bases). The V gene lost 5 bases and the J gene lost 4 bases, with 15 bases spanning the gap. The CDR3 extends over 15 amino acids. Per germline, CDR1 SGHTA and CDR2 FQGNSA. In nucleotides, the CDR3 is TGTGCCAGCAGCCGCCAGAGGGAAGAGAAAAACATTCAGTACTTC. This encodes CASSRQREEKNIQYF.

This chain links TRBV13 with TRBJ1-1; 7 bases agree with TRBD1. The CDR3 contains 16 residues. Losses at the gene ends were 0 bases for V and 1 base for J; bases not matched to a gene: 5. Germline CDR1 and CDR2: PRHDT and FYEKMQ (reference sequence). CDR3 sequence: CASSLGRGTANTEAFF. The CDR3 DNA follows: TGTGCCAGCAGCTTAGGCCGTGGGACAGCGAACACTGAAGCTTTCTTT.

There are a few counts of this clone. A junction end diverges from the germline sequence, so it may reflect a read error. V and J are TRBV7-7 and TRBJ2-2, with unresolved D. The germline gives CDR1 SSHAT, CDR2 FNYEAQ (reference sequence). The CDR3 runs 13 residues. The chain's CDR3 is CASSPYSTGELFF. The CDR3 DNA follows: TGTGCTAGCAGCCCCTACAGCACCGGGGAGCTGTTTTTT. Filled out from reference TRBV7-7 and TRBJ2-2, the complete variable domain reads GAGVSQSPRYKVTKRGQDVTLRCDPISSHATLYWYQQALGQGPEFLTYFNYEAQPDKSGLPSDRFSAERPEGSISTLTIQRTEQRDSAMYRCASSPYSTGELFFGEGSRLTVL.

This clone was seen more than once but under ten times. This rearrangement joins TRBV5-1 to TRBJ1-1; 8 bases match TRBD1. The V gene end was trimmed by 4 bases and the J gene end by 4 bases; junction bases not matched to a gene: 6. The germline CDR1 and CDR2 sequences are SGHRS and YFSETQ. This CDR3 contains 14 residues. The CDR3 DNA sequence: TGCGCCAGCAGCGCCGGACAGGGAGGCACTGAAGCTTTCTTT. Translation: CASSAGQGGTEAFF.

This chain connects TRBV4-3 to TRBJ1-4; no definite D call. The germline CDR1 and CDR2 sequences are LGHNA and YSLEER. The germline V and J ends were trimmed by 2 bases and 8 bases, with 9 bases remaining between them. The CDR3 is 13 residues long. CDR3 protein: CASSQSIAEKLFF. The CDR3 DNA follows: TGCGCCAGCAGCCAATCTATCGCGGAAAAACTGTTTTTT.

The chain is built from TRBV5-1 and TRBJ1-3; D gene uncertain. Germline CDR1 reads SGHRS; CDR2 reads YFSETQ. The CDR3 loop spans 16 amino acids. Trimming removed 4 bases from V and 3 bases from J, with 17 bases in between. CDR3 amino acids: CASSPTSLSSGNTIYF. CDR3 sequence (DNA): TGCGCCAGCAGCCCGACATCCCTGTCGAGTGGAAACACCATATATTTT.

V usage is TRBV4-2 and J usage is TRBJ2-2; tentatively, D is TRBD1 (5 bases). Germline V gene lookup returns CDR1 LGHNA and CDR2 YNFKEQ. Trimming cost V 0 bases and J 2 bases, with 13 bases left between them. The CDR3 has 17 amino acids. The CDR3 DNA follows: TGTGCCAGCAGCCAAGATCAGAGCAGGGTTAACACCGGGGAGCTGTTTTTT. This codes for CASSQDQSRVNTGELFF.

This clone was detected a few times. This chain connects TRBV13 to TRBJ1-2, with a tentative D call TRBD1 (5 bases). V shed 0 bases and J shed 7 bases, with 9 bases lying between them. The germline V gene encodes CDR1 PRHDT and CDR2 FYEKMQ (reference sequence). The CDR3 extends over 13 amino acids. CDR3 protein: CASSLGRVLGYTF. DNA of the CDR3: TGTGCCAGCAGCTTAGGCAGGGTTCTTGGCTACACCTTC. Complete variable domain (other parts from reference TRBV13 and TRBJ1-2): AAGVIQSPRHLIKEKRETATLKCYPIPRHDTVYWYQQGPGQDPQFLISFYEKMQSDKGSIPDRFSAQQFSDYHSELNMSSLELGDSALYFCASSLGRVLGYTFGSGTRLTVV.

The chain recombines TRBV4-1 with TRBJ2-7; D is perhaps TRBD1 (6 bases). Germline CDR1 reads MGHRA; CDR2 reads YSYEKL. V was trimmed by 4 bases and J by 1 base, leaving 14 bases between them. The CDR3 spans 15 residues. Here the CDR3 reads CASSLRWTESYEQYF. The CDR3 nucleotides are TGCGCCAGCAGCCTCCGCTGGACAGAGTCCTACGAGCAGTACTTC.

The V gene is TRBV2, the J gene TRBJ1-2; tentative D call: TRBD1 (5 bases). Germline V lookup: CDR1 SNHLY, CDR2 FYNNEI. V was shortened by 1 base and J by 5 bases, with 14 bases between the two germline ends. The CDR3 runs to 15 residues. Here the CDR3 DNA reads TGTGCCAGCAGTGAAGTGAAGGGGCGCGGTTATGGCTACACCTTC. Translating gives CASSEVKGRGYGYTF.

The rearrangement links TRBV19 to TRBJ1-2; D gene ambiguous. CDR3 length equals 15 residues. V lost 2 bases to trimming and J lost 5 bases, with 15 bases between them. Germline lookup yields CDR1 LNHDA and CDR2 SQIVND (reference sequence). CDR3 DNA: TGTGCCAGTAGTATATCCGCCCCCCGGGGATATGGCTACACCTTC. The encoded protein is CASSISAPRGYGYTF.

J is TRBJ2-3 and V is TRBV28; no reliable D call. Germline CDR1 and CDR2: MDHEN and SYDVKM. The CDR3 loop spans 18 amino acids. Trimming pared 0 bases from V and 4 bases from J, leaving 20 bases between. The CDR3 loop reads CASSLWSSGFFQSDTQYF. The DNA for the CDR3 is TGTGCCAGCAGTTTATGGTCGTCGGGTTTTTTCCAGTCAGATACGCAGTATTTT.

The chain employs TRBV7-2 and TRBJ2-2, with TRBD2 identical over 10 bases. The V segment lost 5 bases and the J segment 2 bases; nucleotides outside the gene matches: 5. Germline V lookup: CDR1 SGHTA, CDR2 FQGNSA. The CDR3 consists of 16 residues. CDR3 DNA sequence: TGTGCCAGCAGCCCTAAACTAGCGGGAAACACCGGGGAGCTGTTTTTT. This sequence encodes CASSPKLAGNTGELFF.

DNA for the CDR3: TGTGCCAGCAGCTTAGTGCAGGGAAATCAGCCCCAGCATTTT. It encodes CASSLVQGNQPQHF. The J gene is TRBJ1-5, the V gene TRBV7-8, with D maybe TRBD1 (5 bases). Germline CDR1 is SGHVS and CDR2 is FQNEAQ. CDR3 length: 14 residues. The V end lost 1 base, the J end lost 4 bases, and 8 bases lay between the germline ends.

The V call is TRBV2, the J call TRBJ2-5; D possibly corresponds to TRBD1 (5 bases). The J call may be faulty, since TRBJ2-7 better matches the DNA end. CDR1 SNHLY and CDR2 FYNNEI come from the germline V gene. The length of the CDR3 is 13 residues. CDR3 sequence reads: CASRKTESYEQYF. The CDR3 nucleotides read TGTGCCAGCAGGAAGACAGAATCCTACGAGCAGTACTTC.

Notes on this clone: Other DNA sequences from this sample encode an identical CDR3 as well. This chain links TRBV30 with TRBJ2-1; 8 bases are shared with TRBD2. Germline-derived CDR1 and CDR2 are GTSNPN and SVGIG (reference sequence). The CDR3 is 15 amino acids. The V and J ends lost 0 bases and 4 bases, in that order; junction bases with no gene match: 5. The CDR3 DNA sequence: TGTGCCTGGAGTGTAGGGACTAGTGGGTACAATGAGCAGTTCTTC. It specifies CAWSVGTSGYNEQFF.

The chain uses TRBV5-1 and TRBJ1-1; 8 positions agree with TRBD1. The CDR3 sequence is 16 residues long. Looked up from germline, CDR1 is SGHRS and CDR2 is YFSETQ. V dropped 4 bases and J dropped 0; count of bases not matched to a gene: 8. The CDR3 DNA is TGCGCCAGCAGCCTCCAACCGGACAGGGTGAACACTGAAGCTTTCTTT. This gives the protein CASSLQPDRVNTEAFF.